Given below is one T cell receptor beta chain in context. Its target is unknown. The data are from a study of brain T cells in children with intractable seizures. Study results and limitations: Only CDR3 sequence similarity suggested viral specificity, without known HCMV serostatus.

Germline CDR1 and CDR2: LGHNT and FRNRAP. The CDR3 runs 16 residues. V was cut by 4 bases and J by 4 bases, with 17 bases left in between. Time point denoted: blood from clinic visit 5 months post-surgery; TSC patient then seizure free. Before surgery, patients took at least one anti-epileptic drug. The data were produced by immunoSEQ multiplex PCR, yet TCRdb's version contains in-frame clones alone and is incomplete. Of about 340,000 clones listed, over 90% were seen once; the top ten hold around 5%. The chain recombines TRBV12-5 with TRBJ1-3; maybe TRBD1 (5 bases). The sample was peripheral blood, taken more than 4 months after surgery. This clonotype was sampled from a boy in the first two years of life with tuberous sclerosis and intractable seizures. This chain's CDR3 is CASGSGSLDGGNTIYF. The CDR3, as DNA: TGTGCTAGTGGTTCAGGGAGTCTAGATGGCGGAAACACCATATATTTT.